This T cell receptor beta chain was profiled in a study of T cell responses to AZD1222 COVID-19 vaccine. Notes on the study in general: Unmutated variant regions are reportedly targeted by nearly half of spike-specific TCRs.

As to this clone: No antigen is known for it.

Method: immunoSEQ multiplex PCR; TCRdb's copy keeps in-frame clones and lacks some. Among around 84,000 clones listed, approximately 86% were seen once. The sequence was collected from an adult in good health. The sample was peripheral blood, taken on day 0 of AZD1222 vaccination.

DNA of the CDR3: TGTGCCATTCCCCAGCGGGAGGGAGATACGCAGTATTTT. This encodes CAIPQREGDTQYF. The genes are TRBV30 and TRBJ2-3; 10 bases line up with TRBD2. V shed 8 bases and J 5 bases; nucleotides not matched to a gene: 7. Germline lookup yields CDR1 GTSNPN and CDR2 SVGIG (reference sequence). The CDR3 length is 13 residues.